Sequencing of this T cell receptor beta chain was carried out in a study of human T cells and chemical hapten exposure. Each CDR3 protein gets one entry after TCRdb re-called the RACE reads with MiXCR. This sample has 150,000 to 200,000 distinct CDR3 sequences; 24% occur once, and the top ten carry approximately 2.3%. Time point noted: patch test 3, about 24 weeks after DPC sensitization. As to treatment: therapeutic diphenylcyclopropenone sensitization with weekly scalp DPC. It was from unfractionated whole blood that total RNA was extracted. The CDR3 runs to 14 residues. Trimming removed 6 bases from V and 7 bases from J; junction bases left unmatched: 7. CDR1 and CDR2 from the germline V gene are SGHTA and FQGNSA.

Specimen: whole blood, collected in connection with sensitization to the hapten diphenylcyclopropenone (DPC). The source is a woman in her thirties or forties with alopecia areata. Some clones in this sample may be carry-over from other donors' samples. The rearrangement links TRBV7-2 to TRBJ1-5; 9 bases fit TRBD1. The CDR3 is CASRNTGGGQPQHF. CDR3 in DNA: TGTGCCAGCAGGAATACAGGGGGCGGACAGCCCCAGCATTTT.